This entry lists 3 T cell receptor beta chains sequenced from one sample in a study of blood T cell repertoires in COVID-19. Only in-frame clones appear in the TCRdb table, and some are missing; sequencing was by immunoSEQ multiplex PCR. The table lists some 140,000 clones, approximately 86% of them singletons. Material: peripheral blood. The receptors shown here come from a man between 60 and 75 years old with COVID-19, enrolled during active disease.

This sequence joins TRBV7-3 and TRBJ2-3; TRBD2 matches 13 bases. With V trimmed by 5 bases and J by 2 bases, 4 bases remained unmatched. Germline-derived CDR1 and CDR2 are SGHTA and FQGTGA. The CDR3 consists of 16 residues. The CDR3 loop reads CASSPGLAGATDTQYF. CDR3 coding DNA: TGTGCCAGCAGCCCCGGACTAGCGGGAGCCACAGATACGCAGTATTTT. Looking up the rest from reference TRBV7-3 and TRBJ2-3 gives the full variable domain: GAGVSQTPSNKVTEKGKYVELRCDPISGHTALYWYRQSLGQGPEFLIYFQGTGAADDSGLPNDRFFAVRPEGSVSTLKIQRTERGDSAVYLCASSPGLAGATDTQYFGPGTRLTVL.

The chain carries TRBV12-5 and TRBJ2-3; 8 bases match TRBD1. The germline V gene encodes CDR1 LGHNT and CDR2 FRNRAP. J was trimmed by 4 bases and V by 4 bases; bases with no gene match: 7. The length of the CDR3 is 15 residues. The CDR3, as DNA: TGTGCTAGTGGTTCGGACAGGGAAATCGCAGATACGCAGTATTTT. It translates to CASGSDREIADTQYF.

The rearrangement joins TRBV27 to TRBJ1-1; D is unresolved. The CDR3 totals 14 residues. Per germline, CDR1 MNHEY and CDR2 SMNVEV (reference sequence). V lost 5 bases and J 5 bases, leaving 15 bases between the germline ends. The CDR3 DNA sequence: TGTGCCAGCAGTCCGTCGTTGGGGAGTACTGAAGCTTTCTTT. Translated, it gives CASSPSLGSTEAFF.